This T cell receptor (beta chain) was profiled in a study of cytomegalovirus exposure and HLA in healthy donors. Study results and limitations: Immune exposure information comprised only CMV serostatus. TCR beta chain V- and J-gene trimming was linked, in a later analysis, to a missense variant in DCLRE1C. The study flagged 150 to 200 TCR beta chains as cytomegalovirus-associated. According to an earlier analysis, most TCR beta V segments yielded productive rearrangements about 90% or about 30% of the time.

About this clone: Its antigen is currently unknown.

Deletions cut 6 bases from V and 8 bases from J, with 8 bases between. This CDR3 contains 11 residues. Germline CDR1 SGHVS, CDR2 FNYEAQ. Researchers ran the PCR with 60 Vbeta and 13 Jbeta primers. Libraries were prepared by immunoSEQ multiplex PCR; TCRdb keeps only in-frame clonotypes and omits some of them. The top ten clones hold approximately 3.9% of a sample with fewer than 110,000 clones, around 85% of them seen once. This clonotype was sampled from a man aged 25 to 40 in good health and CMV-seronegative. This rearrangement joins TRBV7-6 to TRBJ2-1; D unresolved. Sample: PBMCs. CDR3 loop: CASSSVDEQFF. CDR3 DNA: TGTGCCAGCAGTTCTGTTGATGAGCAGTTCTTC.